The rows below give T cell receptor beta chains drawn from one sample of a study of T cells in Graves' hyperthyroidism and ophthalmopathy. TCRdb re-derived calls from the multiplex PCR reads in MiXCR, one entry per CDR3 protein. The repertoire holds about 720,000 distinct CDR3 sequences, with approximately 16% as singletons. Input material: blood. The receptors derive from a young man with Graves' hyperthyroidism. CDR3s include the opening cysteine and the closing phenylalanine or tryptophan. The D gene is left open where the match is weak.

J gene,V gene,D gene,CDR3 protein
TRBJ1-1,TRBV3-1,.,CASSQDINRNTEAFF
TRBJ2-2,TRBV7-2,.,CASSLRRSSTGELFF
TRBJ2-2,TRBV29-1,TRBD1,CSVGTGTGGELFF
TRBJ2-7,TRBV3-1,.,CASSPFLGWRTYEQYF
TRBJ1-5,TRBV2,.,CASSESAGVVQPQHF
TRBJ1-4,TRBV20-1,TRBD1,CSARDSPLNEKLFF
TRBJ2-3,TRBV4-1,.,CASSQVRESTQYF
TRBJ2-1,TRBV29-1,.,CSVEDQGYNEQFF
TRBJ2-1,TRBV9,.,CASSPDSSYNEQFF
TRBJ2-1,TRBV20-1,.,CSATDSPSYNEQFF
TRBJ1-2,TRBV20-1,.,CSASPRDGEMANYGYTF
TRBJ1-1,TRBV28,TRBD1,CASITGVTEAFF
TRBJ1-2,TRBV12-5,.,CASGTLGQLGYTF
TRBJ2-4,TRBV28,TRBD1,CAASGQLAKNIQYF
TRBJ2-7,TRBV5-1,.,CASSLETGAYEQYF
TRBJ1-2,TRBV7-2,.,CASSLRARDYGYTF
TRBJ1-4,TRBV12-3/TRBV12-4,.,CASSFWARTNEKLFF
TRBJ1-1,TRBV5-1,.,CASSRGEYTEAFF
TRBJ2-5,TRBV4-1,.,CASSQYRDGETQYF
TRBJ1-4,TRBV7-9,.,CASSPQTEKLFF
TRBJ2-2,TRBV9,TRBD2,CASSVMGLAGVPLNTGELFF
TRBJ2-1,TRBV5-1,.,CASSLGVPGNEQFF
TRBJ1-4,TRBV2,TRBD1,CASSWTGLEKLFF
TRBJ2-1,TRBV20-1,TRBD1,CSARDLDRGQGNEQFF
TRBJ1-2,TRBV18,.,CASSYSQSYYGYTF
TRBJ2-7,TRBV6-2/TRBV6-3,.,CASRPPMRNEQYF
TRBJ2-7,TRBV12-3/TRBV12-4,.,CASSLGQVGRQYF
TRBJ2-1,TRBV25-1,.,CASSPGRFLGEFF
TRBJ2-3,TRBV20-1,.,CSARGAPVHRVMGVDTQYF
TRBJ2-7,TRBV29-1,TRBD1,CSAMGFLGQGAYEQYF
TRBJ1-3,TRBV29-1,.,CSVAHSGNTIYF
TRBJ2-3,TRBV9,.,CASSPRAGDTDTQYF
TRBJ2-1,TRBV19,.,CASSIMASSYNEQFF
TRBJ2-1,TRBV28,.,CASSLAHGPLTYNEQFF
TRBJ2-7,TRBV29-1,.,CSVEAQDEQYF
TRBJ1-1,TRBV20-1,.,CSAAGWLNTEAFF
TRBJ2-7,TRBV10-3,TRBD1,CAISAGGKDYEQYF
TRBJ2-5,TRBV5-1,TRBD1,CASSPAGTGGSGTQYF
TRBJ2-1,TRBV2,.,CASSPGGSGSEQFF
TRBJ1-5,TRBV28,.,CASFKPQGSKPQHF
TRBJ2-5,TRBV20-1,.,CSARPLTSPDWQETQYF
TRBJ1-1,TRBV30,.,CAWSVWVNTEAFF
TRBJ2-3,TRBV3-1,.,CASSFRAVSTDTQYF
TRBJ1-4,TRBV30,TRBD1,CAWEKGQGAEKLFF
TRBJ1-2,TRBV28,.,CASIGGGDLYGYTF
TRBJ1-1,TRBV7-3,.,CASSLGPGGNTEAFF